Each of the 30 T cell receptor beta chains below was sequenced from the same sample in a study of identical twins. In TCRdb, the 5' RACE reads were re-called with MiXCR into one record per CDR3 protein. The sample holds 1.5 million to 2 million distinct CDR3 sequences, 32% seen once. Input material: cord blood. All receptors derive from a newborn girl in good health.

Only a few counts were recorded for this clonotype. This chain uses TRBV28 with TRBJ2-4; D might be TRBD1 or TRBD2, each matching 5 bases. With 2 bases removed from V and 1 base from J, the gap between germline ends came to 15 bases. The CDR3 has 17 residues. CDR1 and CDR2 (germline): MDHEN, SYDVKM. The CDR3 coding sequence is TGTGCCAGCAGTTTAGGGGTAGGTGGGACGGCCAAAAACATTCAGTACTTC. Protein: CASSLGVGGTAKNIQYF.

This clonotype was detected only a few times. The rearrangement links TRBV4-1 to TRBJ1-2; 8 bases align to TRBD1. Germline CDR1 reads MGHRA; CDR2 reads YSYEKL. With 0 bases clipped from V and 8 bases from J, the junction kept 8 bases outside the gene matches. CDR3 size: 15 residues. The CDR3 DNA sequence: TGCGCCAGCAGCCAAGAACCGGACAGGGTAGTGGGCTACACCTTC. Its protein is CASSQEPDRVVGYTF.

The chain joins TRBV25-1 to TRBJ2-7; D is perhaps TRBD2 (6 bases). Germline V gene data show CDR1 as MGHDK and CDR2 as SYGVNS. V lost 3 bases, J lost 2 bases, and 14 bases lay in between. This CDR3 spans 15 amino acids. DNA of the CDR3: TGTGCCAGCAGTGATCGTCCTGGCGGGACCTACGAGCAGTACTTC. Its translation is CASSDRPGGTYEQYF.

There are a few counts of this clonotype. This chain joins TRBV9 and TRBJ2-1, with D tentatively TRBD1 (5 bases). Trimming cost V 1 base and J 8 bases, with 16 bases left between them. This CDR3 spans 15 amino acids. Germline assignment: CDR1 SGDLS and CDR2 YYNGEE. The CDR3: CASSVIGLGVDEQFF. CDR3 DNA: TGTGCCAGCAGCGTAATCGGTTTAGGGGTCGATGAGCAGTTCTTC.

This clonotype was counted at least ten times. The chain joins TRBV11-2 to TRBJ2-3, with D hard to call. Per the germline V gene, CDR1 is SGHAT and CDR2 is FQNNGV. CDR3 length: 11 residues. Trimming removed 2 bases at V and 6 bases at J, with 3 bases between. As DNA, the CDR3 is TGTGCCAGCAGCTTAATGGATACGCAGTATTTT. It yields the protein CASSLMDTQYF.

There are a few counts of this clonotype. V gene TRBV12-3 or TRBV12-4 combines with J gene TRBJ2-1; no firm D call. This CDR3 has 14 residues. Trimming stripped 2 bases from V and 1 base from J, with 6 bases between. The CDR3 loop reads CASSLWPSYNEQFF. In DNA, the CDR3 is TGTGCCAGCAGTTTATGGCCTTCCTACAATGAGCAGTTCTTC.

There are a few counts of this clonotype. This chain links TRBV20-1 with TRBJ2-7; D ambiguous. The germline V gene has CDR1 DFQATT and CDR2 SNEGSKA (reference sequence). The CDR3 consists of 12 residues. V lost 4 bases and J 3 bases, leaving 10 bases between the germline ends. The CDR3: CSAIILSYEQYF. CDR3 coding DNA: TGCAGTGCTATAATCTTAAGCTACGAGCAGTACTTC.

This clonotype showed up just a few times. V and J are TRBV5-1 and TRBJ2-1; D not certain. Trimming removed 4 bases at V and 0 bases at J, with 11 bases between. The CDR3 spans 15 residues. Germline V CDR1 and CDR2: SGHRS, YFSETQ. CDR3 in DNA: TGCGCCAGCAGCCGCCCGGGTGGCTCCTACAATGAGCAGTTCTTC. This gives the protein CASSRPGGSYNEQFF.

The sample holds a few counts of this clonotype. This chain links TRBV13 with TRBJ2-1; 11 bases map to TRBD2. After removal of 4 bases from V and 3 bases from J, the junction contained 8 bases not matched to a gene. Germline V lookup: CDR1 PRHDT, CDR2 FYEKMQ (reference sequence). The CDR3 loop spans 17 amino acids. CDR3 sequence reads: CASSSGTGTSGYNEQFF. The CDR3 DNA follows: TGTGCCAGCAGCTCGGGAACCGGGACTAGCGGCTACAATGAGCAGTTCTTC.

This clonotype was seen more than once but under ten times. This sequence joins TRBV5-1 and TRBJ2-1; TRBD2 aligns across 13 bases. V trimming: 2 bases; J trimming: 5 bases; junction bases outside the gene matches: 10. Germline V lookup: CDR1 SGHRS, CDR2 YFSETQ. The CDR3 is 18 amino acids. CDR3 sequence reads: CASSLRAPGTSGDNEQFF. CDR3 DNA sequence: TGCGCCAGCAGCTTAAGGGCACCCGGGACTAGCGGGGACAATGAGCAGTTCTTC. The whole variable domain, remainder taken from reference TRBV5-1 and TRBJ2-1, is KAGVTQTPRYLIKTRGQQVTLSCSPISGHRSVSWYQQTPGQGLQFLFEYFSETQRNKGNFPGRFSGRQFSNSRSEMNVSTLELGDSALYLCASSLRAPGTSGDNEQFFGPGTRLTVL.

On this clonotype: A much larger clonotype is one base distant, so this may be a read error. The J gene is TRBJ2-5, the V gene TRBV20-1; D tentatively reads TRBD1 or TRBD2 (5 bases each). The CDR3 contains 13 residues. V shed 3 bases and J shed 2 bases, with 10 bases lying between them. The germline gives CDR1 DFQATT, CDR2 SNEGSKA (reference sequence). Here the CDR3 reads CSARRDGQETQYF. CDR3 nucleotide sequence: TGCAGTGCTAGGAGGGACGGGCAAGAGACCCAGTACTTC.

The rearrangement links TRBV4-2 to TRBJ2-2; 15 positions match TRBD2. CDR3 length: 17 amino acids. V lost 2 bases to trimming and J lost 8 bases; unmatched junction nucleotides: 6. CDR1 and CDR2 (germline): LGHNA, YNFKEQ. This CDR3 is CASSQPWTSGRGGELFF. DNA of the CDR3: TGTGCCAGCAGCCAACCCTGGACTAGCGGGAGGGGAGGGGAGCTGTTTTTT.

This clonotype showed up just once. The genes are TRBV5-8 and TRBJ1-1; 7 bases align to TRBD1. CDR1 and CDR2 (germline): SGHTS, YDEGEE. The CDR3 has 18 residues. J was trimmed by 1 base and V by 3 bases; bases with no gene match: 15. This chain's CDR3 is CASSYTRGTARRNTEAFF. For the CDR3, the DNA is TGTGCCAGCAGCTACACTCGGGGGACAGCCCGGAGGAACACTGAAGCTTTCTTT.

The rearrangement uses TRBV4-1 and TRBJ2-3; no reliable D call. Deletions cut 2 bases from V and 3 bases from J, with 15 bases between. The CDR3 has 16 residues. Germline V gene data show CDR1 as MGHRA and CDR2 as YSYEKL. CDR3 bases: TGCGCCAGCAGCCAAAGGCCCCAGCGAGCTACAGATACGCAGTATTTT. Amino acid sequence: CASSQRPQRATDTQYF.

The sample holds a few counts of this clonotype. V is TRBV12-3 or TRBV12-4 and J is TRBJ1-5; 9 positions agree with TRBD1. There are 17 residues in the CDR3. The J segment lost 0 bases and the V segment lost 5 bases, leaving 8 bases of the junction unmatched. The CDR3 loop reads CASSPPGQGTSNQPQHF. The CDR3 DNA follows: TGTGCCAGCAGTCCGCCGGGACAGGGAACTAGCAATCAGCCCCAGCATTTT.

This clonotype was observed a few times. V is TRBV28 and J is TRBJ1-1; D is perhaps TRBD1 (5 bases). CDR3 size: 14 residues. V lost 8 bases and J lost 4, with 17 bases in between. Germline values: CDR1 MDHEN, CDR2 SYDVKM. CDR3 residues: CASSLGGKATEAFF. The CDR3 nucleotides read TGTGCCAGCTCTTTGGGGGGAAAGGCCACTGAAGCTTTCTTT.

This chain links TRBV11-2 with TRBJ1-1; the match to TRBD1 covers 7 bases. The CDR3 runs 15 residues. Germline loops: CDR1 SGHAT, CDR2 FQNNGV. Trimming at V came to 4 bases and at J to 4 bases, leaving 9 bases not matched to a gene. The CDR3 DNA reads TGTGCCAGCAGCTCCAGGGGGGGATTGGGCACTGAAGCTTTCTTT. It codes for CASSSRGGLGTEAFF.

The chain is built from TRBV28 and TRBJ1-6, with 8 nucleotides matching TRBD1. V shed 4 bases, J shed 5 bases, and the junction held 4 bases outside the gene matches. CDR3 length: 15 residues. The germline V gene has CDR1 MDHEN and CDR2 SYDVKM. Here the CDR3 reads CASSWDRPNNSPLHF. CDR3 coding DNA: TGTGCCAGCAGTTGGGACAGGCCAAATAATTCACCCCTCCACTTT.

The gene calls are TRBV2 and TRBJ2-2, with 7 nucleotides matching TRBD1. Germline V gene sequence: CDR1 SNHLY, CDR2 FYNNEI. The CDR3 length is 17 residues. V gave up 5 bases and J gave up 5 bases; unmatched junction bases: 14. The CDR3 here is CASSFTPTGRLTGELFF. In DNA, the CDR3 is TGTGCCAGCAGTTTTACTCCGACAGGGCGGTTGACCGGGGAGCTGTTTTTT.

This clonotype was picked up a small number of times. The chain joins TRBV5-1 to TRBJ2-1, with a possible D match to TRBD2 (5 bases). The CDR3 consists of 16 residues. Between the trimmed V and J ends, which lost 4 bases and 1 base, there was a span of 15 bases. CDR1 and CDR2 (germline): SGHRS, YFSETQ. The chain's CDR3 is CASSPIGPGSYNEQFF. In DNA form, the CDR3 reads TGCGCCAGCAGCCCGATCGGCCCGGGGTCCTACAATGAGCAGTTCTTC.

The chain is built from TRBV3-1 and TRBJ2-5; TRBD1 might be the D (6 bases). Looked up from germline, CDR1 is LGHDT and CDR2 is YNNKEL (reference sequence). The CDR3 spans 13 residues. V lost 4 bases and J 11 bases, leaving 17 bases between the germline ends. The CDR3 protein is CASSRGHYNEQYF. The CDR3 DNA follows: TGTGCCAGCAGCCGGGGACATTACAATGAGCAGTACTTC.

This clonotype was recorded a few times. The rearrangement uses TRBV4-2 and TRBJ1-2, with 7 bases that match TRBD1. The CDR3 consists of 15 residues. Trimming cost V 3 bases and J 1 base; bases outside gene matches: 5. Germline CDR1 reads LGHNA; CDR2 reads YNFKEQ. For the CDR3, the DNA is TGTGCCAGCAGCCAGTTACAGGGGCGTAACTATGGCTACACCTTC. It codes for CASSQLQGRNYGYTF.

This chain links TRBV7-2 with TRBJ1-3, with D possibly TRBD1 on 5 matching bases. CDR1 and CDR2 from the germline V gene are SGHTA and FQGNSA. Trimming shortened V by 2 bases and J by 4 bases, and 12 bases separated the two germline ends. The CDR3 has 15 amino acids. Here the CDR3 reads CASSLPEGTGNTIYF. The DNA for the CDR3 is TGTGCCAGCAGCTTACCAGAGGGGACGGGAAACACCATATATTTT.

This clonotype was seen a few times. The genes are TRBV3-1 and TRBJ2-7; 7 bases match TRBD1. CDR1 is LGHDT, CDR2 YNNKEL, per germline (reference sequence). The CDR3 spans 15 residues. The trim removed 4 bases at V and 3 bases at J, leaving 9 bases unmatched. CDR3: CASSPGGQTYYEQYF. The CDR3 nucleotides are TGTGCCAGCAGCCCTGGGGGACAGACTTACTACGAGCAGTACTTC.

This clonotype has only a few counts. V and J are TRBV20-1 and TRBJ2-7; 7 nucleotides line up with TRBD2. Germline assignment: CDR1 DFQATT and CDR2 SNEGSKA (reference sequence). Trimming took 0 bases from V and 2 from J; bases not matched to a gene: 1. CDR3 size: 13 residues. The CDR3 loop reads CSARDLAAYEQYF. The CDR3 DNA follows: TGCAGTGCTAGAGATCTAGCGGCCTACGAGCAGTACTTC.

For the CDR3, the DNA is TGTGCCAGCAGTGAAGCGGCTACAGGGTATCAGCCCCAGCATTTT. This gives the protein CASSEAATGYQPQHF. The chain has TRBV6-1 and TRBJ1-5; perhaps TRBD1 as D (6 bases). Germline V gene lookup returns CDR1 MNHNS and CDR2 SASEGT. The CDR3 contains 15 residues. V lost 0 bases and J 5 bases, leaving 11 bases between the germline ends.

CDR3 DNA sequence: TGTGCCAGCAGCCGGATATCGGGGGGAGGTTACGAGCAGTACTTC. Residues: CASSRISGGGYEQYF. The rearrangement joins TRBV6-2 or TRBV6-3 to TRBJ2-7, with 7 bases that match TRBD2. Unmatched junction bases numbered 12, after V lost 6 bases and J lost 4 bases. The CDR3 is 15 residues long. The germline CDR1 and CDR2 sequences are MNHEY and SVGEGT.

In regard to this clonotype: A much larger clone is a single base away; this may be a read error. The chain links TRBV12-3 or TRBV12-4 to TRBJ2-7; D tentatively reads TRBD1 or TRBD2 (5 bases each). The germline V and J ends were trimmed by 6 bases and 0 bases, with 15 bases remaining between them. The CDR3 runs to 15 residues. The CDR3 region is CASREKAGSSYEQYF. DNA of the CDR3: TGTGCCAGCAGGGAAAAAGCAGGGAGCTCCTACGAGCAGTACTTC.

This clonotype was seen only a few times. The chain joins TRBV4-2 to TRBJ2-4; 11 nucleotides agree with TRBD2. The CDR3 is made up of 20 amino acids. Germline trimming cut 0 bases from V and 4 bases from J; bases unmatched to any gene: 14. Germline CDR1 LGHNA, CDR2 YNFKEQ. This CDR3 reads CASSQDRASGGPSQKNIQYF. CDR3 nucleotide sequence: TGTGCCAGCAGCCAAGATCGGGCTAGCGGGGGGCCGAGTCAAAAAAACATTCAGTACTTC.

This clonotype has only a few counts. One end of the junction varies from germline; a read error may be responsible. The genes are TRBV5-1 and TRBJ2-4, with 12 nucleotides matching TRBD2. The CDR3 is made up of 20 amino acids. Germline V gene sequence: CDR1 SGHRS, CDR2 YFSETQ. CDR3 sequence reads: CDSSPRTSGDIGGAKNIQYF. In nucleotides, the CDR3 is TGCGACAGCAGCCCCCGGACTAGCGGGGATATAGGAGGAGCCAAAAACATTCAGTACTTC.